These 8 T cell receptor beta chains came from one sample sequenced in a study of T-cell reconstitution after alpha-beta-depleted transplantation in children. It was with unique molecular identifiers that the TCRbeta library was prepared. TCRdb reprocessed the PCR reads with MiXCR, giving one entry per CDR3 protein. The data hold some 830,000 distinct CDR3 sequences, with roughly 15% observed a single time. The material was PBMCs, mostly from graft donor cells, obtained 360 days after TCRalphabeta/CD19-depleted stem cell transplant. These receptor sequences come from a male patient between 5 and 17 years old who had a stem cell transplant for acute lymphoblastic leukemia, so the T cells may come from the graft donor.

This chain connects TRBV24-1 to TRBJ2-5, with D perhaps given as TRBD1 or TRBD2 (7 bases each). The CDR3 runs to 18 residues. The germline V and J ends were trimmed by 1 base and 4 bases, with 21 bases remaining between them. The germline CDR1 and CDR2 sequences are KGHDR and SFDVKD. The CDR3 coding sequence is TGTGCCACCAGTGATTTAGTCGGCGGGAGAAGGGGGCGAGAGACCCAGTACTTC. Its translation: CATSDLVGGRRGRETQYF.

In its sample, this clonotype was seen many times. This chain uses TRBV12-3 or TRBV12-4 with TRBJ1-1, with D possibly TRBD1 on 6 matching bases. The V and J ends lost 4 bases and 0 bases respectively, with 12 bases between them. The CDR3 covers 15 residues. The CDR3 DNA reads TGTGCCAGCAGTTCCAACCCAGGGGTGAACACTGAAGCTTTCTTT. This translates into CASSSNPGVNTEAFF.

This clonotype has just a few counts. This sequence joins TRBV18 and TRBJ2-3; the D is unclear. Between the trimmed V and J ends, which lost 3 bases and 5 bases, there was a span of 18 bases. The CDR3 covers 16 residues. Germline V gene data show CDR1 as KGHSH and CDR2 as LQKENI. CDR3 in amino acids: CASSPPRGSIRDTQYF. In nucleotides, the CDR3 is TGTGCCAGCTCACCGCCTAGAGGCAGCATCAGAGATACGCAGTATTTT. Based on the CDR3 plus reference TRBV18 and TRBJ2-3, the full variable domain is NAGVMQNPRHLVRRRGQEARLRCSPMKGHSHVYWYRQLPEEGLKFMVYLQKENIIDESGMPKERFSAEFPKEGPSILRIQQVVRGDSAAYFCASSPPRGSIRDTQYFGPGTRLTVL.

This chain joins TRBV7-9 and TRBJ2-4, with D possibly matching TRBD2 (5 bases). Trimming left V 7 bases short and J 2 bases short, with 12 bases between. The CDR3 has 14 amino acids. Germline V gives CDR1 SEHNR, CDR2 FQNEAQ (reference sequence). The CDR3 bases are TGTGCCAGCACTCCGGGAATACCCAAAAACATTCAGTACTTC. It encodes CASTPGIPKNIQYF. Together with reference TRBV7-9 and TRBJ2-4, the CDR3 gives the full variable domain: DTGVSQNPRHKITKRGQNVTFRCDPISEHNRLYWYRQTLGQGPEFLTYFQNEAQLEKSRLLSDRFSAERPKGSFSTLEIQRTEQGDSAMYLCASTPGIPKNIQYFGAGTRLSVL.

The table lists this clonotype with a few counts. This chain uses TRBV12-3 or TRBV12-4 with TRBJ2-1; 8 bases agree with TRBD2. Trimming cost V 5 bases and J 2 bases; bases outside gene matches: 5. The CDR3 loop spans 15 amino acids. The CDR3 loop reads CASSQYSGTYNEQFF. The DNA of the CDR3 is TGTGCCAGCAGTCAATATAGCGGGACCTACAATGAGCAGTTCTTC.

The chain joins TRBV4-1 to TRBJ2-3; 11 bases agree with TRBD2. J gave up 3 bases and V 3 bases, and 8 bases lay outside the gene matches. The CDR3 runs 17 residues. Germline CDR1 is MGHRA and CDR2 is YSYEKL. CDR3 nucleotide sequence: TGCGCCAGCAGCCACTTTAGCGGGAGGGGGAGAACAGATACGCAGTATTTT. It encodes CASSHFSGRGRTDTQYF.

The V call is TRBV30, the J call TRBJ2-1; perhaps TRBD1 as D (6 bases). The germline V gene encodes CDR1 GTSNPN and CDR2 SVGIG (reference sequence). The ends were cut back, 5 bases at V and 5 bases at J, with 16 bases in the middle. The CDR3 loop spans 14 amino acids. In DNA, the CDR3 is TGTGCCTGGCTACAGGGACGAGCGGACAATGAGCAGTTCTTC. Translating gives CAWLQGRADNEQFF.

This clonotype was detected ten times or more. The rearrangement links TRBV5-1 to TRBJ2-1; the match to TRBD1 covers 8 bases. V was pared by 4 bases and J by 4 bases, with 7 bases of the junction left unmatched. The CDR3 contains 15 residues. Germline CDR1 SGHRS, CDR2 YFSETQ. The CDR3 loop is CASSRGQGPYNEQFF. DNA for the CDR3: TGCGCCAGCAGCCGAGGACAGGGCCCGTACAATGAGCAGTTCTTC.